One and the same sample provided the 20 T cell receptor beta chains below, sequenced in a study of cytomegalovirus exposure and HLA in healthy donors. This PCR relied on a set of 60 Vbeta primers and 13 Jbeta primers. Generated by immunoSEQ multiplex PCR, the TCRdb table keeps only in-frame clones and is missing some. Seen here are about 150,000 clones, roughly 84% observed once, and the top ten hold 2% to 2.5%. Material for sequencing was PBMCs. The receptors originated from a woman between 18 and 30 years old in good health and CMV-seronegative.

The J gene is TRBJ2-7, the V gene TRBV6-1, with 9 nucleotides matching TRBD2. V trimming: 0 bases; J trimming: 6 bases; junction bases outside the gene matches: 12. Germline V gives CDR1 MNHNS, CDR2 SASEGT. This CDR3 is built from 17 residues. CDR3 nucleotides: TGTGCCAGCAGTGAAGCGCTTCCGACTAGCGGCGTTTTCGAGCAGTACTTC. Amino acids: CASSEALPTSGVFEQYF.

The gene calls are TRBV29-1 and TRBJ1-2; D possibly corresponds to TRBD1 (6 bases). V gave up 7 bases and J gave up 4 bases, with 13 bases separating them. The CDR3 is made up of 12 amino acids. Germline V gene sequence: CDR1 SQVTM, CDR2 ANQGSEA. CDR3 bases: TGCAGCGCCTATACAGGGACCTATGGCTACACCTTC. Translating gives CSAYTGTYGYTF.

This clone showed up just once. The V call is TRBV7-7, the J call TRBJ2-5, with 10 bases that match TRBD1. The CDR3 has 14 amino acids. V lost 4 bases, J lost 5 bases, and 4 bases stayed unmatched. CDR1 and CDR2 from the germline V gene are SSHAT and FNYEAQ (reference sequence). The CDR3 DNA reads as TGTGCCAGCAGCTCCGGGACAGGGGACGAGACCCAGTACTTC. Amino acids: CASSSGTGDETQYF.

The rearrangement links TRBV9 to TRBJ1-2; TRBD1 might be the D (6 bases). Trimming took off 4 bases at V and 2 bases at J, with 18 bases between the two ends. CDR3 length: 16 residues. Germline CDR1 SGDLS, CDR2 YYNGEE. CDR3 sequence reads: CASSSGRGAPNYGYTF. The CDR3 DNA follows: TGTGCCAGCAGCTCCGGGAGGGGGGCCCCAAACTATGGCTACACCTTC. Full variable domain (outside the CDR3, taken from reference TRBV9 and TRBJ1-2): DSGVTQTPKHLITATGQRVTLRCSPRSGDLSVYWYQQSLDQGLQFLIQYYNGEERAKGNILERFSAQQFPDLHSELNLSSLELGDSALYFCASSSGRGAPNYGYTFGSGTRLTVV.

The chain links TRBV4-1 to TRBJ2-7, with 10 bases aligning to TRBD2. Germline trimming cut 2 bases from V and 4 bases from J; bases unmatched to any gene: 14. CDR1 MGHRA and CDR2 YSYEKL come from the germline V gene. The CDR3 loop spans 18 amino acids. CDR3 DNA: TGCGCCAGCAGCCAAAGAGGTAATTGGCTAGCGGGAGTGTACGAGCAGTACTTC. Translating gives CASSQRGNWLAGVYEQYF.

This clone has just a few counts. The V gene is TRBV4-2, the J gene TRBJ1-5; D not resolved. CDR3 length: 15 amino acids. The germline V and J ends were trimmed by 0 bases and 6 bases, with 12 bases remaining between them. Looked up from germline, CDR1 is LGHNA and CDR2 is YNFKEQ. In DNA form, the CDR3 reads TGTGCCAGCAGCCAAGATGCGCGGTATTTTCAGCCCCAGCATTTT. This encodes CASSQDARYFQPQHF.

Only a few counts were recorded for this clone. The CDR3 nucleotides are TGCGCCAGCAGCCAAGATGGGGACATCCTAGGGGGTGGCTACACCTTC. This sequence encodes CASSQDGDILGGGYTF. The chain is built from TRBV4-3 and TRBJ1-2, with D perhaps TRBD1 (6 bases). With 0 bases removed from V and 7 bases from J, the gap between germline ends came to 18 bases. In germline, CDR1 is LGHNA, CDR2 YSLEER. The CDR3 runs to 16 residues.

The CDR3 coding sequence is TGTGCCAGCAGATCGACAGCTACTTACGAGCAGTACTTC. Protein sequence: CASRSTATYEQYF. The rearrangement joins TRBV28 to TRBJ2-7, with a tentative D call TRBD1 (5 bases). Between the trimmed V and J ends, which lost 6 bases and 4 bases, there was a span of 13 bases. Germline CDR1 and CDR2: MDHEN and SYDVKM. This CDR3 comprises 13 residues.

This sequence joins TRBV7-9 and TRBJ2-2, with 13 bases lining up with TRBD2. The junction had 12 bases not matched to a gene; V was cut back by 2 bases and J by 6 bases. The CDR3 runs 19 residues. CDR1 and CDR2 (germline): SEHNR, FQNEAQ (reference sequence). The DNA for the CDR3 is TGTGCCAGCAGCTTAAAAAGAGGACTAGCGGGAGTCGGGCCCGGGGAGCTGTTTTTT. Translated: CASSLKRGLAGVGPGELFF.

The chain combines TRBV4-1 with TRBJ2-7; possible D gene TRBD1, 6 bases. The CDR3 totals 17 residues. V was pared by 3 bases and J by 7 bases, with 25 bases between. Looked up from germline, CDR1 is MGHRA and CDR2 is YSYEKL. CDR3 bases: TGCGCCAGCAGCCACCATGGCGAGACGGACAGTGGTAATGAGCAGTACTTC. It specifies CASSHHGETDSGNEQYF.

V usage is TRBV9 and J usage is TRBJ2-7, with 10 bases aligning to TRBD2. V shed 2 bases and J 2 bases; nucleotides not matched to a gene: 4. The CDR3 has 15 residues. Germline CDR1 is SGDLS and CDR2 is YYNGEE. The CDR3 is CASSVRTSGTYEQYF. Here the CDR3 DNA reads TGTGCCAGCAGCGTCCGGACTAGCGGAACCTACGAGCAGTACTTC.

This clone was recorded a few times. The genes are TRBV28 and TRBJ2-7; D is perhaps TRBD1 (6 bases). This CDR3 spans 12 amino acids. V lost 7 bases, J lost 3 bases, and 10 bases lay in between. The V gene's germline CDR1 is MDHEN and CDR2 SYDVKM. The CDR3, as DNA: TGTGCCAGCAATGAGGGGGTCTACGAGCAGTACTTC. It codes for CASNEGVYEQYF.

This rearrangement joins TRBV9 to TRBJ2-3; TRBD1 is a possible D gene (7 bases). In germline, CDR1 is SGDLS, CDR2 YYNGEE. This CDR3 is 16 amino acids long. The ends were cut back, 0 bases at V and 2 bases at J, with 13 bases in the middle. Written as DNA, the CDR3 is TGTGCCAGCAGCGTAGGCGGGGACAGAAACACAGATACGCAGTATTTT. Its translation is CASSVGGDRNTDTQYF.

The chain has TRBV28 and TRBJ2-5, with D tentatively TRBD2 (6 bases). This CDR3 contains 15 residues. The V end lost 6 bases, the J end lost 5 bases, and 19 bases lay between the germline ends. The germline CDR1 and CDR2 sequences are MDHEN and SYDVKM. The CDR3 reads CASSSLTGGGETQYF. DNA for the CDR3: TGTGCCAGCAGCTCATTGACCGGCGGAGGGGAGACCCAGTACTTC.

The chain employs TRBV28 and TRBJ2-1, with TRBD2 matching 9 bases. Germline trimming cut 6 bases from V and 8 bases from J; bases unmatched to any gene: 11. Germline loops: CDR1 MDHEN, CDR2 SYDVKM. The CDR3 is 15 residues long. DNA for the CDR3: TGTGCCAGCAGCACCCCTGGCGGGAGGGTCTATGAGCAGTTCTTC. The encoded protein is CASSTPGGRVYEQFF.

The V and J genes are TRBV23-1 and TRBJ2-1, with 8 positions matching TRBD1. TRBV23-1 has ORF status, its function being uncertain. J lost 3 bases, V lost 0 bases, and 19 bases had no gene match. This CDR3 has 21 residues. The CDR3 here is CASSQSRGCRPTGDYYNEQFF. The CDR3 DNA reads as TGCGCCAGCAGTCAATCCAGAGGCTGTCGTCCGACAGGGGATTACTACAATGAGCAGTTCTTC.

The rearrangement uses TRBV6-1 and TRBJ1-1, with D hard to call. Germline values: CDR1 MNHNS, CDR2 SASEGT. V gave up 6 bases and J gave up 4 bases, with 15 bases separating them. This CDR3 is built from 14 residues. The DNA of the CDR3 is TGTGCCAGCAGCTCCTCTTCAGCGGCCACTGAAGCTTTCTTT. It translates to CASSSSSAATEAFF.

The J gene is TRBJ1-4, the V gene TRBV19, with D possibly matching TRBD1 (5 bases). Germline V gene sequence: CDR1 LNHDA, CDR2 SQIVND (reference sequence). This CDR3 spans 13 amino acids. The V gene lost 5 bases and the J gene lost 8 bases, with 12 bases spanning the gap. For the CDR3, the DNA is TGTGCCAGTAGTTCCAGGGCGGGAGAAAAACTGTTTTTT. Its protein is CASSSRAGEKLFF.

The V and J genes are TRBV29-1 and TRBJ2-5; possible D gene TRBD1, 6 bases. The CDR3 runs 14 residues. Germline assignment: CDR1 SQVTM and CDR2 ANQGSEA. V was trimmed by 3 bases and J by 5 bases, leaving 16 bases between them. The CDR3 DNA sequence: TGCAGCGTTGACAAACTCAGGGGCGGGGAGACCCAGTACTTC. This encodes CSVDKLRGGETQYF.

V and J are TRBV6-6 and TRBJ2-1, with 14 bases matching TRBD2. Germline lookup yields CDR1 MNHNY and CDR2 SVGAGI (reference sequence). The length of the CDR3 is 14 residues. Trimming took 6 bases from V and 11 from J; bases not matched to a gene: 6. CDR3 amino acids: CASRTGLAGVKQFF. The CDR3 region has the DNA TGTGCCAGCAGAACGGGACTAGCGGGAGTTAAGCAGTTCTTC.